A selection of T cell receptor beta chains follows, all from one sample in a study of identical twins. TCRdb redid the calling of the 5' RACE reads with MiXCR, one entry per CDR3 protein. The sample shows 510,000 or so distinct CDR3 sequences, approximately 14% of them seen only once. This sample also belongs to another study, concerning yellow fever vaccine responses in identical twins.

Sequenced input: CD4+ T cells sorted from blood. Receptor source: a woman aged 18-29 years in good health. CDR3s include the opening cysteine and the closing phenylalanine or tryptophan. Fields, in order: V gene, CDR3 protein.

>TRBV10-3
CATRSGQTNTDTQYF
>TRBV15
CATSRDRGSTQYF
>TRBV12-3/TRBV12-4
CASNFGGVAKNIQYF
>TRBV6-5
CASSSPTTSFHEQFF
>TRBV12-3/TRBV12-4
CASSLDTFQETQYF
>TRBV20-1
CSAARGAGATDTQYF
>TRBV24-1
CATSDGDLDGFNEQFF
>TRBV7-9
CASSFASGTGELFF
>TRBV28
CASSHILAGTFIEQFF
>TRBV9
CASSAGLAGGNEQFF
>TRBV3-1
CASSQDLGGGNTGGLFF
>TRBV5-1
CASSRTPSGGAKETQYF
>TRBV10-3
CAISVQGNEQFF
>TRBV7-8
CASSLQPSGYNEQFF
>TRBV12-3/TRBV12-4
CASKASGTDTQYF
>TRBV12-3/TRBV12-4
CASSLPMNTGELFF
>TRBV25-1
CASSDRAGGNEQFF
>TRBV5-1
CASSLGVEVEQFF
>TRBV6-5
CASSYLGQGLLDTQYF
>TRBV12-3/TRBV12-4
CASSKSGTGYNEQFF
>TRBV20-1
CSAGGQGRTEAFF
>TRBV12-3/TRBV12-4
CASSLGQGASSNQPQHF
>TRBV5-6
CASSLPTSGTYEQYF
>TRBV12-3/TRBV12-4
CASSFPRVNTEAFF
>TRBV4-1
CASSRLAGVYEQYF
>TRBV15
CATSRVDHEQFF
>TRBV15
CATSRDLGALQYF
>TRBV6-5
CASSYRPWAGELFF
>TRBV7-3
CASSPIAGGMDGELFF
>TRBV5-4
CASSFWVTDTQYF